This T cell receptor beta chain was recorded in a study of blood T cell repertoires in COVID-19. Background on the study: There were acute and convalescent COVID-19 samples, and they came from the United States, Italy and Spain.

Libraries were prepared by immunoSEQ multiplex PCR; TCRdb keeps only in-frame clonotypes and omits some of them. Seen here are under 250,000 clones, roughly 87% observed once, and the top ten hold around 3.3%. The sample holds one count of this clone. V was pared by 6 bases and J by 1 base, with 15 bases between. The germline V gene encodes CDR1 MNHEY and CDR2 SMNVEV (reference sequence). CDR3 length: 15 residues. The chain joins TRBV27 to TRBJ1-1; D possibly corresponds to TRBD1 (5 bases). The TCR sequence derives from a man aged 18 to 29 with active or convalescent COVID-19. Specimen: peripheral blood. In DNA form, the CDR3 reads TGTGCCAGCAGGCGGGACTTCCTGGGGAACACTGAAGCTTTCTTT. This sequence encodes CASRRDFLGNTEAFF.